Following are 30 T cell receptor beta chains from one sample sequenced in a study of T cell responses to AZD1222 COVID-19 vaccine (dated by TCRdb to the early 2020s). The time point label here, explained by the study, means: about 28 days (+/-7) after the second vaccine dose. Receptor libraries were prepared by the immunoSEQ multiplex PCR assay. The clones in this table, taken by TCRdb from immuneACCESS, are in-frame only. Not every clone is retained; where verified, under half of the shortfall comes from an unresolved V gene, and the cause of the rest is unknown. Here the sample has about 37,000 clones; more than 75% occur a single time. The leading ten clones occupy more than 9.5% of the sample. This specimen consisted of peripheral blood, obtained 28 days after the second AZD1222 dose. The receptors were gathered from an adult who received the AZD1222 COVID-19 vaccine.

The CDR3: CASSQAAGGNTEAFF. Written as DNA, the CDR3 is TGCGCCAGCAGCCAAGCCGCAGGGGGGAACACTGAAGCTTTCTTT. The V gene is TRBV4-1, the J gene TRBJ1-1, with 7 bases matching TRBD1. CDR1 MGHRA and CDR2 YSYEKL come from the germline V gene. Trimming at V came to 1 base and at J to 1 base, leaving 3 bases not matched to a gene. This CDR3 contains 15 residues.

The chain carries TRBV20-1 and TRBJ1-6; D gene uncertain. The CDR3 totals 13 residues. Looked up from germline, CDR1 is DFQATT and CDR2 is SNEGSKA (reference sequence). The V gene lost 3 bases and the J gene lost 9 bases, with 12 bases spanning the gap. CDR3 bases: TGCAGTGCTAGTCGGGCAGTTGGTTCACCCCTCCACTTT. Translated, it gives CSASRAVGSPLHF.

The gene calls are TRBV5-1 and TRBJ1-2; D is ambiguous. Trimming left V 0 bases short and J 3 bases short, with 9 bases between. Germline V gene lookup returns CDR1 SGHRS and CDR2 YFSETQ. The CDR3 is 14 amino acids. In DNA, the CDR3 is TGCGCCAGCAGCTTGGGAGGATCCGACTATGGCTACACCTTC. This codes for CASSLGGSDYGYTF.

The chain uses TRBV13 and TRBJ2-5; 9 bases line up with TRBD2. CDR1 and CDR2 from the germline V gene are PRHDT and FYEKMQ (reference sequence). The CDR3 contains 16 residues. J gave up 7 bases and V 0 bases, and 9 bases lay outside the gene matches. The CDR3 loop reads CASSLGPAGGPATQYF. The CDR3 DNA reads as TGTGCCAGCAGCTTAGGCCCTGCGGGGGGGCCGGCGACCCAGTACTTC.

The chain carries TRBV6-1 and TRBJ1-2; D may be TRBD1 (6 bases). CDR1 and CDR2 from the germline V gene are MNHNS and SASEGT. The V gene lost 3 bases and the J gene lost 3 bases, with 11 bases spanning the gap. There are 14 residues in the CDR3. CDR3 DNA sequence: TGTGCCAGCAGTGAGGCAGGGGAGGACTATGGCTACACCTTC. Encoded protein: CASSEAGEDYGYTF.

The CDR3 coding sequence is TGTGCCAGCAGCCGGACAGGGAGGGAAGCTTTCTTT. This gives the protein CASSRTGREAFF. The V gene is TRBV2, the J gene TRBJ1-1; 8 nucleotides line up with TRBD1. The V and J ends lost 6 bases and 8 bases, in that order; junction bases with no gene match: 5. The CDR3 sequence is 12 residues long. Germline CDR1 SNHLY, CDR2 FYNNEI.

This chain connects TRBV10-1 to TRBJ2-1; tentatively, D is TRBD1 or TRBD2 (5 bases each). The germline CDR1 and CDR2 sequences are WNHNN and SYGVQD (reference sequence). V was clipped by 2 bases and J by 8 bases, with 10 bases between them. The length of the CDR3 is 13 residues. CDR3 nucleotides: TGCGCCAGCAGTGAGGGCAGGGACGATGAGCAGTTCTTC. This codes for CASSEGRDDEQFF.

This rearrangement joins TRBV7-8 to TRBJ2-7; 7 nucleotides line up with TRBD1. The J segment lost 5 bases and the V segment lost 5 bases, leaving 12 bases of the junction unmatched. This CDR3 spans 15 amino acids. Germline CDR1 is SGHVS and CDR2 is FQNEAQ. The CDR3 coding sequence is TGTGCCAGCAGCCTACAGGGGTCCGGTAGGAACGAGCAGTACTTC. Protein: CASSLQGSGRNEQYF.

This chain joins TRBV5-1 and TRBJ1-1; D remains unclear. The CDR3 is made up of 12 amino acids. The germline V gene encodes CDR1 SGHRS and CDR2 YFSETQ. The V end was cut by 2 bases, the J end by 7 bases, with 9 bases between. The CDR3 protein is CASSFGRNEAFF. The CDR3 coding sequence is TGCGCCAGCAGCTTCGGGCGCAATGAAGCTTTCTTT.

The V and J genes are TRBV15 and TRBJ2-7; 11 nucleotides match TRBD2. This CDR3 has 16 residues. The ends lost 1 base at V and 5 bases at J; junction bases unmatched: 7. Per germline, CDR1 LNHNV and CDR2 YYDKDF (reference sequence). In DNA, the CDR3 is TGTGCCACCAGCAGAGGGCTAGCGGGGGGAGAAAACGAGCAGTACTTC. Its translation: CATSRGLAGGENEQYF.

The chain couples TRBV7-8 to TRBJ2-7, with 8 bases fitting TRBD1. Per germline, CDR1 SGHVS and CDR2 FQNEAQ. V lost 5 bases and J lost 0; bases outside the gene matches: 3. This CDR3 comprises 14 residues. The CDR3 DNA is TGTGCCAGCAGCCCGGACAGGGTCTCCTACGAGCAGTACTTC. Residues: CASSPDRVSYEQYF.

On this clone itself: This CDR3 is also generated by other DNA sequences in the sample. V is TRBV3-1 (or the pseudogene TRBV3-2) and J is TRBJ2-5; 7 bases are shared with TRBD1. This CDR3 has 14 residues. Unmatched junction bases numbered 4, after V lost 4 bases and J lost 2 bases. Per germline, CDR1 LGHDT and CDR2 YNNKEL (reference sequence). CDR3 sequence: CASSLRQGQETQYF. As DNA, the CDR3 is TGTGCCAGCAGCCTCCGACAGGGACAAGAGACCCAGTACTTC.

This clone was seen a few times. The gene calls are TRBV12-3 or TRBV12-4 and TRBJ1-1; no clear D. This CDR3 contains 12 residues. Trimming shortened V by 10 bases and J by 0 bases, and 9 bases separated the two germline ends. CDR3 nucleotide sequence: TGTGCCATCAGGACGGTGAACACTGAAGCTTTCTTT. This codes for CAIRTVNTEAFF.

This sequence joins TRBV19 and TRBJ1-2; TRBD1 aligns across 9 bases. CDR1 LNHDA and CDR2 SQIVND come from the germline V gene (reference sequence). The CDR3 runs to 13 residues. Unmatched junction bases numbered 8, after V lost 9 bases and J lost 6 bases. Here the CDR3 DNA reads TGTGCCAGCAAAGACAGGGGGAAGGATGGCTACACCTTC. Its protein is CASKDRGKDGYTF.

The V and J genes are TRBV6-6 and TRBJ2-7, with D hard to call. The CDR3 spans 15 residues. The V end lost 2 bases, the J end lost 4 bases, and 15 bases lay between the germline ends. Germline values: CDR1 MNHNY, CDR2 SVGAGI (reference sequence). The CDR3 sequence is CASSYDPSSAYEQYF. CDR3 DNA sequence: TGTGCCAGCAGTTACGACCCTTCGTCAGCTTACGAGCAGTACTTC.

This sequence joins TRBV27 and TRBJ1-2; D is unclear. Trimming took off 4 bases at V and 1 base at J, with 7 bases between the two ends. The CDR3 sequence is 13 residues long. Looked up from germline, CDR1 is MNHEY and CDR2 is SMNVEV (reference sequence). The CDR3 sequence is CASSSHSNYGYTF. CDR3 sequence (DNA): TGTGCCAGCAGTTCTCACAGTAACTATGGCTACACCTTC.

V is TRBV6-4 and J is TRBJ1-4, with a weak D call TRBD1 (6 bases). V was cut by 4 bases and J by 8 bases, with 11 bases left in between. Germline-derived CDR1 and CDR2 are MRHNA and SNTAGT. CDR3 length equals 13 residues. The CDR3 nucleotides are TGTGCCAGCAGTGCCCCCGACAGGGAAAAACTGTTTTTT. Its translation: CASSAPDREKLFF.

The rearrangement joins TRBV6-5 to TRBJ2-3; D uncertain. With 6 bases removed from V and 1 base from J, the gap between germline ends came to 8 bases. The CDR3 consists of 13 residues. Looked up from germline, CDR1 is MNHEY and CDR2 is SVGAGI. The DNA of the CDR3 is TGTGCCAGCAGGTCCCGAGGCACAGATACGCAGTATTTT. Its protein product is CASRSRGTDTQYF.

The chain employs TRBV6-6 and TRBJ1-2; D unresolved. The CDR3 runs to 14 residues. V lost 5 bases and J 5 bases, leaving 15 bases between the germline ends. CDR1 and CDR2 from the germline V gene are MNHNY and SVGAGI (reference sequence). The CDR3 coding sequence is TGTGCCAGCAGTAACCGGGAAGAGGGATATGGCTACACCTTC. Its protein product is CASSNREEGYGYTF.

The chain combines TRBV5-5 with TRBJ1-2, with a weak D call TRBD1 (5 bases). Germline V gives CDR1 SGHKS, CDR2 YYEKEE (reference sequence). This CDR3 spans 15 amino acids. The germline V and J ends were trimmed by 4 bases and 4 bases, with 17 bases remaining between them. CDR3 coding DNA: TGTGCCAGCAGCCTCGACAGCCCAGAGAGCTATGGCTACACCTTC. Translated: CASSLDSPESYGYTF.

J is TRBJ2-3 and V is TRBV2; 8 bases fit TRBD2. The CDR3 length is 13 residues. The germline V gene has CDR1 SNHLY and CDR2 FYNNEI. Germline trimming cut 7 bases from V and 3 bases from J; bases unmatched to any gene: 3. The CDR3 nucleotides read TGTGCCAGCACCCGCGGGAGGACAGATACGCAGTATTTT. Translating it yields CASTRGRTDTQYF.

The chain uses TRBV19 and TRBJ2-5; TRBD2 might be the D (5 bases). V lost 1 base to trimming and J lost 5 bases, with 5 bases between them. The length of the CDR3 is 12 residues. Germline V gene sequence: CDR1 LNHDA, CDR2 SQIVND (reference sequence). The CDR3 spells CASSIAGETQYF. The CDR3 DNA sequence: TGTGCCAGTAGTATAGCGGGGGAGACCCAGTACTTC.

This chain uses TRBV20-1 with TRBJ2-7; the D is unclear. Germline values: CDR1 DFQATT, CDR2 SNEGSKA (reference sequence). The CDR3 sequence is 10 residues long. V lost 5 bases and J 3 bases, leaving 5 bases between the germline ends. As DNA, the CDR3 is TGCAGTGCTCCTCACTACGAGCAGTACTTC. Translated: CSAPHYEQYF.

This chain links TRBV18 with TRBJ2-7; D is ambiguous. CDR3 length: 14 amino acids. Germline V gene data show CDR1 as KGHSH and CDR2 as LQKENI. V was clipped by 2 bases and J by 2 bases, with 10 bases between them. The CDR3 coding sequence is TGTGCCAGCTCACCAGGGTGGGATACCTACGAGCAGTACTTC. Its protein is CASSPGWDTYEQYF.

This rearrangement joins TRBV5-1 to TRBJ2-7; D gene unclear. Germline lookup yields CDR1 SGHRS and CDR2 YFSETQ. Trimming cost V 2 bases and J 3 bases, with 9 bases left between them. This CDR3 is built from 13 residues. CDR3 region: CASSFLADYEQYF. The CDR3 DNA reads TGCGCCAGCAGCTTTTTGGCAGACTACGAGCAGTACTTC.

The CDR3 reads CAWGKAGYEQYF. The CDR3 nucleotides are TGTGCCTGGGGAAAAGCGGGCTATGAGCAGTACTTC. The chain recombines TRBV30 with TRBJ2-7, with D maybe TRBD2 (6 bases). CDR3 length: 12 amino acids. Looked up from germline, CDR1 is GTSNPN and CDR2 is SVGIG (reference sequence). The ends were cut back, 5 bases at V and 7 bases at J, with 15 bases in the middle.

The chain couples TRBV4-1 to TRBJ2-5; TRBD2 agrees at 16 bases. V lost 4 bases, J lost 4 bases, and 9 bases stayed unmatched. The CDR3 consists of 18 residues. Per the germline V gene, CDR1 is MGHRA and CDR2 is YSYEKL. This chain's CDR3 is CASSRGTSGRAAGETQYF. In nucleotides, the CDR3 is TGCGCCAGCAGCCGCGGGACTAGCGGGAGGGCGGCAGGAGAGACCCAGTACTTC.

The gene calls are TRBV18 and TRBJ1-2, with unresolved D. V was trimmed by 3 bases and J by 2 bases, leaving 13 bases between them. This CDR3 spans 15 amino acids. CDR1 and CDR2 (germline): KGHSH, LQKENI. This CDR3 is CASSPYGVTNYGYTF. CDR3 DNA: TGTGCCAGCTCACCCTATGGGGTAACAAACTATGGCTACACCTTC.

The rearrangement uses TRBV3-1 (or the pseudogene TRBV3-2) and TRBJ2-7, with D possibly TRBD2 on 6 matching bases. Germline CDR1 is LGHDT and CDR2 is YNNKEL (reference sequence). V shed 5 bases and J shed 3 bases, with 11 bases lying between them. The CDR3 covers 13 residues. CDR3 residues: CASSSTGGYEQYF. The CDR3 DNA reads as TGTGCCAGCAGCTCCACCGGGGGCTACGAGCAGTACTTC.

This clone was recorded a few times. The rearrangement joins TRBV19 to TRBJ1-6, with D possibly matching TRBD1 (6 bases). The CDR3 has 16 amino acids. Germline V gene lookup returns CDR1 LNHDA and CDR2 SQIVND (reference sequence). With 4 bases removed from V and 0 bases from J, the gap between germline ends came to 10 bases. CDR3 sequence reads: CASSREGGSYNSPLHF. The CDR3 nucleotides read TGTGCCAGTAGTAGAGAAGGGGGCTCCTATAATTCACCCCTCCACTTT.